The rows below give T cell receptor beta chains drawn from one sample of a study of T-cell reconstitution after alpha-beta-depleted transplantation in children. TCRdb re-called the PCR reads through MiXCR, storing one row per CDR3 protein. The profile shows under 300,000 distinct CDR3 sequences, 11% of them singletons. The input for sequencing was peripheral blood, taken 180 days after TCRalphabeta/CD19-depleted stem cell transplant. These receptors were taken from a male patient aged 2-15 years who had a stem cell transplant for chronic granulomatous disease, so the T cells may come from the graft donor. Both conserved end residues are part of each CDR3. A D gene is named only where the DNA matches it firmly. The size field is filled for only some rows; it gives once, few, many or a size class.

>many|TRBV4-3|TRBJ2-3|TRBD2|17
TGCGCCAGCAGCCAAGTTCCTAGCGGGGGGGCCGGGGATACGCAGTATTTT
CASSQVPSGGAGDTQYF
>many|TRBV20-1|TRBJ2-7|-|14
TGCAGTGCTGGACCCCAGGTGGGAGCTTACGAGCAGTACTTC
CSAGPQVGAYEQYF
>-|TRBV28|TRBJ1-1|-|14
TGTGCCAGCAGTGCTTGGACAGCAAACACTGAAGCTTTCTTT
CASSAWTANTEAFF
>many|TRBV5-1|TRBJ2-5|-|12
TGCGCCAGCAGCTCGAACCAAGAGACCCAGTACTTC
CASSSNQETQYF
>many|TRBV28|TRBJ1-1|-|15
TGTGCCAGCAGCCCAATGGGGGGGTTGAACACTGAAGCTTTCTTT
CASSPMGGLNTEAFF
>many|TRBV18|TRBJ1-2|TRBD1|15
TGTGCCAGCTCACCTAGTACAGGGGTGAAAGATGGCTACACCTTC
CASSPSTGVKDGYTF
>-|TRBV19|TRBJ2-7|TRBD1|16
TGTGCCAGTAGTAAGTCCGGACAGGGGAAAGTCTACGAGCAGTACTTC
CASSKSGQGKVYEQYF
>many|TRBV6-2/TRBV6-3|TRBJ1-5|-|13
TGTGCCACCCACCCCTCGATGGTGCAGCCCCAGCATTTT
CATHPSMVQPQHF
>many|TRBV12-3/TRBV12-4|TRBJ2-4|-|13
TGTGCCAGCCGCTGGGAGGTTTCGAACATTCAGTACTTC
CASRWEVSNIQYF
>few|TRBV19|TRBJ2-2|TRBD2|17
TGTGCCAGTAGTATAGGTGCTAGCGGGAGTTTCACCGGGGAGCTGTTTTTT
CASSIGASGSFTGELFF
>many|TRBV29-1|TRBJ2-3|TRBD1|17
TGCAGCGTCCGCGGACAGGGGGCCCGGGGTTCTTTAGATACGCAGTATTTT
CSVRGQGARGSLDTQYF
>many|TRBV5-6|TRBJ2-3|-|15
TGTGCCAGCAGCTTGGTCGGCAGCCCCCCAGATACGCAGTATTTT
CASSLVGSPPDTQYF
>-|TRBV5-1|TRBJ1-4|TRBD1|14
TGCGCCAGCAGCTTGACAGGGGGATGGGAAAAACTGTTTTTT
CASSLTGGWEKLFF
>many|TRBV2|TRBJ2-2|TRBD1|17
TGTGCCAGCAGAACATCCCAACAGGGGACCCTTCTTGGAGGGCTGTTTTTT
CASRTSQQGTLLGGLFF
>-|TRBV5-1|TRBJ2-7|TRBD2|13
TGCGCCAGCAGCAAGGGACTAGCGGGAGTCCCGTACTTC
CASSKGLAGVPYF
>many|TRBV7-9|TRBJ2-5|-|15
TGTGCCAGCAGCTTAGGAGGGTTCAGAGAAGAGACCCAGTACTTC
CASSLGGFREETQYF
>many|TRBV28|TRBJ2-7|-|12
TGTGCCACCCACGGACAGTTTTACGAGCAGTACTTC
CATHGQFYEQYF
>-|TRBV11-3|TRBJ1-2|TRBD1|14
TGTGCCAGCAGCTTAGTTCAGGGGGCGGCTGGCTACACCTTC
CASSLVQGAAGYTF
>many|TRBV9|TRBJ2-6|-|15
TGTGCCAGCAGCGGGCGGGCCTCTGGGGCCAACGTCCTGACTTTC
CASSGRASGANVLTF
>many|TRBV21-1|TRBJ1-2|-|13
TGTGCCAGCAGCCGACAGGGGGCAAATGGCTACACCTTC
CASSRQGANGYTF
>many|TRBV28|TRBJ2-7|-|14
TGTGCCAGCAGCAAGGCGGGACGGAACTACGAGCAGTACTTC
CASSKAGRNYEQYF
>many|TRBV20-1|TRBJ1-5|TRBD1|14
TGCAGTGCTACCGGGACAGGGGGAGATCAGCCCCAGCATTTT
CSATGTGGDQPQHF
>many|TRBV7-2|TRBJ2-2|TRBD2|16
TGTGCCAGCAACCCATTCGGCGGGAGGGACACCGGGGAGCTGTTTTTT
CASNPFGGRDTGELFF
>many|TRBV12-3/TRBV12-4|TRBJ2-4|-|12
TGTGCCAGCAGTCCAGCGGACCACATTCAGTACTTC
CASSPADHIQYF
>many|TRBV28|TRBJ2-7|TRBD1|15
TGTGCCAGCACTATTACGACAGGGTCTAGCTACGAGCAGTACTTC
CASTITTGSSYEQYF
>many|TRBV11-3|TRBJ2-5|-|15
TGTGCCAGCAGCTACCGACAGGCCCCCCAAGAGACCCAGTACTTC
CASSYRQAPQETQYF
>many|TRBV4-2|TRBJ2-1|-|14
TGTGCCAGCAGCCAAGTTGAGGGGTCTAATGAGCAGTTCTTC
CASSQVEGSNEQFF
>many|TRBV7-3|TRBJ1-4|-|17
TGTGCCAGCAGCTTAACGTTAGTACGAGGCATGGATGAAAAACTGTTTTTT
CASSLTLVRGMDEKLFF
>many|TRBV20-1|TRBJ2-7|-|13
TGCAGTGCGCCGCTCGGGAGTCCTTACGAGCAGTACTTC
CSAPLGSPYEQYF
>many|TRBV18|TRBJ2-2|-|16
TGTGCCAGCTCAGCGCGACAGGGAGGGAACACCGGGGAGCTGTTTTTT
CASSARQGGNTGELFF
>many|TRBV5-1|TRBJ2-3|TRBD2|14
TGCGCCAGCAGCTTTTGGGAGGGCCTCGATACGCAGTATTTT
CASSFWEGLDTQYF
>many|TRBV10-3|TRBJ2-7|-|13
TGTGCCATCCGAGAGAGGGGTCGGGACGAGCAGTACTTC
CAIRERGRDEQYF
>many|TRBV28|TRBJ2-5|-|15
TGTGCCAGCAGTATAACCTCCTTAACCCAAGAGACCCAGTACTTC
CASSITSLTQETQYF
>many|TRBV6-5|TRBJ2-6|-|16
TGTGCCAGCAGTTACCATCATCCCTCTGGGGCCAACGTCCTGACTTTC
CASSYHHPSGANVLTF
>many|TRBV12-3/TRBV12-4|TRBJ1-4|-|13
TGTGCCAGCAGTGCTAGGACCTGGGAAAAACTGTTTTTT
CASSARTWEKLFF
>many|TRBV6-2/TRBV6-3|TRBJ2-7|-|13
TGTGCCAGCACTCACCGGGGGGCGCGTGAGCAGTACTTC
CASTHRGAREQYF
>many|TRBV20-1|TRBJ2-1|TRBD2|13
TGCAGTGCGGGACTAGCCTCCTACAATGAGCAGTTCTTC
CSAGLASYNEQFF
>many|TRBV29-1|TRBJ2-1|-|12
TGCAGCGTTGTGGTGGGGTACAATGAGCAGTTCTTC
CSVVVGYNEQFF
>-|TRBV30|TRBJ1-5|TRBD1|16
TGTGCCTGGAGCGATTCTGACAGGGTCGGCGCTCAGCCCCAGCATTTT
CAWSDSDRVGAQPQHF
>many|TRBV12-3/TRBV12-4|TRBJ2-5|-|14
TGTGCCAGCAACCTTGGACAGCCTCAAGAGACCCAGTACTTC
CASNLGQPQETQYF
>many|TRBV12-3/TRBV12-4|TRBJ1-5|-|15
TGTGCCAGCAGTTTAGACTCCCTAAGCAATCAGCCCCAGCATTTT
CASSLDSLSNQPQHF
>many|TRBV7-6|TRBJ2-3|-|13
TGTGCCAGCAGCGGTCTAGGTCCAGATACGCAGTATTTT
CASSGLGPDTQYF
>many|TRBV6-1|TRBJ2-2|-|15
TGTGCCAGCAAGCGGGACACAATCAACACCGGGGAGCTGTTTTTT
CASKRDTINTGELFF